A selection of T cell receptor beta chains follows, all from one sample in a study of T cells after yellow fever vaccination. TCRdb used MiXCR to reprocess the 5' RACE reads, holding one entry per CDR3 protein. The sample has hundreds of thousands of distinct CDR3 sequences; about 12% are singletons. Material: PBMCs, obtained on the day of the yellow fever booster vaccination. These receptors were obtained from a man younger than 45 who received the YFV17D yellow fever vaccine. CDR3s leave out the opening cysteine and the closing phenylalanine or tryptophan.

J | V | CDR3
TRBJ2-7 | TRBV10-2 | ASAPIPDEQY
TRBJ2-7 | TRBV10-3 | AMGQGYEQY
TRBJ2-1 | TRBV10-2 | ASSEADSNDEQF
TRBJ2-3 | TRBV12-3/TRBV12-4 | ASRLTGVDTQY
TRBJ2-7 | TRBV27 | ASSLYSGALYEQY
TRBJ1-1 | TRBV20-1 | SAVNDRTRAH
TRBJ1-1 | TRBV12-3/TRBV12-4 | ASSLGWMEAF
TRBJ2-7 | TRBV3-1 | ASSQVDRGRTYEQY
TRBJ1-3 | TRBV5-1 | ASSRTGSSSGNTIY
TRBJ1-5 | TRBV7-2 | ASSLEGGRQPQH
TRBJ2-7 | TRBV28 | ASSRAVNYEQY
TRBJ2-2 | TRBV7-9 | ASSLSGLAGFGELF
TRBJ2-4 | TRBV28 | ASSWAEAKNIQY
TRBJ1-1 | TRBV21-1 | ASSNDRGPVPEAF
TRBJ2-7 | TRBV29-1 | SVGWTSPEQY
TRBJ2-5 | TRBV5-1 | ASSLAGTGIETQY
TRBJ1-2 | TRBV6-5 | ASSSDGSGNYGYT
TRBJ2-4 | TRBV3-1 | ASSQDGDSIAKNIQY
TRBJ2-1 | TRBV7-2 | ASSPAEGFEQF
TRBJ2-3 | TRBV6-1 | ASNSAGGGTDTQY
TRBJ2-1 | TRBV4-3 | ASSQDVARSGEQF
TRBJ2-6 | TRBV2 | ASRKPGQISGANVLT
TRBJ1-2 | TRBV7-2 | ASSFDSRPQSGGYT
TRBJ2-5 | TRBV7-9 | ASSLRQGMETQY
TRBJ2-1 | TRBV12-5 | ASGLAPGPAQF
TRBJ2-3 | TRBV5-3 | ARSSRQGETDTQY
TRBJ2-1 | TRBV12-3/TRBV12-4 | ASSLALGPNEQF
TRBJ1-2 | TRBV10-2 | ATLQGYGYT
TRBJ2-3 | TRBV20-1 | SARGLAGSRGTDTQY